What follows are 19 T cell receptor beta chains derived from one specimen sequenced in a study of T cells expressing NK-cell markers. One entry per CDR3 protein, without DNA, is what TCRdb gives after re-calling the 5' RACE reads. The ten top clones account for approximately 3.6%, within a sample of around 550,000 distinct CDR3 sequences. Sequencing was performed on blood T cells: a sorted CD56 or NKG2C T cell subset, CD4+ or CD8+ T cells, or bulk PBMC T cells (not recorded which). The source is a man between 18 and 35 years old in good health.

The V gene is TRBV6-1, the J gene TRBJ2-3; TCRdb gives TRBD2 as the D gene, but with no DNA this cannot be confirmed. The CDR3 has 16 amino acids. Germline CDR1 reads MNHNS; CDR2 reads SASEGT. The CDR3: CASRRYGRARTDTQYF.

The V call is TRBV29-1, the J call TRBJ2-3. Per the germline V gene, CDR1 is SQVTM and CDR2 is ANQGSEA. This CDR3 has 12 residues. The CDR3 sequence is CSVELGPDTQYF.

V is TRBV6-1 and J is TRBJ2-3; TCRdb picks TRBD1, but there is no DNA to check that call. CDR3 length: 15 amino acids. Germline V gives CDR1 MNHNS, CDR2 SASEGT. CDR3 amino acids: CASSNRTGMWNTQYF.

The chain carries TRBV5-1 and TRBJ2-1; no DNA is available, so the TRBD1 call from TCRdb remains unchecked. The CDR3 is 16 residues long. Germline V gives CDR1 SGHRS, CDR2 YFSETQ. The CDR3 loop is CASSLWPGQGGGEQFF. Looking up the rest from reference TRBV5-1 and TRBJ2-1 gives the full variable domain: KAGVTQTPRYLIKTRGQQVTLSCSPISGHRSVSWYQQTPGQGLQFLFEYFSETQRNKGNFPGRFSGRQFSNSRSEMNVSTLELGDSALYLCASSLWPGQGGGEQFFGPGTRLTVL.

The chain joins TRBV7-2 to TRBJ1-2; with no DNA, the TCRdb D assignment of TRBD1 cannot be verified. The CDR3 totals 16 residues. The germline V gene encodes CDR1 SGHTA and CDR2 FQGNSA. The CDR3 here is CASSLAPATGVYGYTF.

This sequence joins TRBV29-1 and TRBJ2-7; TCRdb picks TRBD1, but there is no DNA to check that call. The CDR3 has 13 residues. Germline V gene data show CDR1 as SQVTM and CDR2 as ANQGSEA. The CDR3 loop is CSVDWGMGYEQYF.

This rearrangement joins TRBV12-3 or TRBV12-4 to TRBJ2-7; TCRdb indicates TRBD2, and absent DNA this call remains unverified. The CDR3 runs to 16 residues. The CDR3 loop reads CASSPAGAGLTYEQYF.

The rearrangement links TRBV5-6 to TRBJ2-5; TCRdb gives TRBD2 as the D gene, but with no DNA this cannot be confirmed. The CDR3 spans 16 residues. CDR1 is SGHDT and CDR2 is YYEEEE in the germline V gene. This CDR3 reads CASSHRRTSGQETQYF.

The genes are TRBV7-9 and TRBJ2-5; the D gene TCRdb calls, TRBD1, cannot be checked with no DNA. Germline CDR1 reads SEHNR; CDR2 reads FQNEAQ (reference sequence). The CDR3 is made up of 15 amino acids. CDR3 protein: CASSSGTSYQETQYF.

The rearrangement joins TRBV21-1 to TRBJ1-1. TRBV21-1 counts as a pseudogene. The CDR3 is 11 residues long. The CDR3: CASSTVTEAFF.

The CDR3 reads CASWRASQPGNTIYF. This chain uses TRBV12-3 or TRBV12-4 with TRBJ1-3. The CDR3 sequence is 15 residues long.

V gene TRBV12-3 or TRBV12-4 combines with J gene TRBJ1-2; absent DNA, TCRdb's TRBD1 call cannot be checked. The CDR3 loop spans 12 amino acids. The CDR3 loop reads CASGQSNYGYTF.

V and J are TRBV30 and TRBJ2-7; TCRdb designates TRBD2, a call that cannot be tested without DNA. CDR1 is GTSNPN and CDR2 is SVGIG in the germline V gene (reference sequence). The CDR3 contains 14 residues. The CDR3 loop reads CAWSVGPLNYEQYF. The full variable domain, rest sourced from reference TRBV30 and TRBJ2-7, is SQTIHQWPATLVQPVGSPLSLECTVEGTSNPNLYWYRQAAGRGLQLLFYSVGIGQISSEVPQNLSASRPQDRQFILSSKKLLLSDSGFYLCAWSVGPLNYEQYFGPGTRLTVT.

The chain is built from TRBV5-4 and TRBJ2-1; TCRdb returns TRBD2, unconfirmable since there is no DNA. The CDR3 has 18 residues. From germline, CDR1 is SGHNT and CDR2 YYREEE (reference sequence). CDR3 residues: CASSFRGQRWAHDNEQFF.

The chain recombines TRBV2 with TRBJ2-6; TCRdb selects TRBD1, and the lack of DNA leaves this call unchecked. Germline loops: CDR1 SNHLY, CDR2 FYNNEI. The CDR3 is 14 residues long. CDR3 region: CASSAYRGANVLTF.

This chain connects TRBV10-3 to TRBJ2-3; no DNA is available, so the TRBD1 call from TCRdb remains unchecked. In germline, CDR1 is ENHRY, CDR2 SYGVKD. The CDR3 totals 13 residues. This chain's CDR3 is CAIRQGSTDTQYF.

The chain carries TRBV5-5 and TRBJ2-1; TCRdb selects TRBD1, and the lack of DNA leaves this call unchecked. Germline-derived CDR1 and CDR2 are SGHKS and YYEKEE (reference sequence). This CDR3 is built from 15 residues. This CDR3 reads CASIHHRDRENEQFF.

This chain joins TRBV3-1 and TRBJ2-5; TCRdb names TRBD2, which stays unverified in the absence of DNA. CDR1 LGHDT and CDR2 YNNKEL come from the germline V gene (reference sequence). The CDR3 is 16 residues long. CDR3 loop: CASSRGRTLSGETQYF.

V is TRBV12-3 or TRBV12-4 and J is TRBJ2-7; TCRdb's D gene call, TRBD1, goes unchecked for lack of DNA. This CDR3 has 15 amino acids. The CDR3 sequence is CASSSPGVSTYEQYF.